The 19 T cell receptor beta chains reported below all come from one sample, sequenced in a study of blood T cells in healthy people across ages. For the second PCR, which ran for about 7 to 11 cycles, a sample-barcoded 5' primer and a J-beta primer mix were used. TCRdb reprocessed the 5' RACE reads via MiXCR and lists one record per CDR3 protein. Of around 900,000 distinct CDR3 sequences listed, about 53% are singletons. The sample comprised blood. The origin of the receptors is a woman aged 55 to 70 in good health.

This chain joins TRBV7-9 and TRBJ1-5, with D hard to call. Germline V gene sequence: CDR1 SEHNR, CDR2 FQNEAQ (reference sequence). CDR3 length: 14 residues. V was pared by 5 bases and J by 9 bases, with 17 bases between. CDR3 bases: TGTGCCAGCAGCCCCCCCCCGAGCATGGCGCCCCAGCATTTT. It codes for CASSPPPSMAPQHF.

The sample holds a few counts of this clonotype. This may be a read error: a much more frequent sequence differs by one nucleotide. The chain joins TRBV20-1 to TRBJ2-1, with unresolved D. The end of the DNA is better explained by TRBJ2-7, so the J call may be wrong. CDR1 is DFQATT and CDR2 is SNEGSKA in the germline V gene (reference sequence). The CDR3 covers 14 residues. CDR3 loop: CSAVKGTSYNEQYF. The CDR3 DNA reads as TGCAGTGCCGTGAAGGGTACATCCTACAATGAGCAGTACTTC.

The V call is TRBV6-2 or TRBV6-3, the J call TRBJ2-1; 8 positions match TRBD2. Unmatched junction bases numbered 10, after V lost 8 bases and J lost 4 bases. In germline, CDR1 is MNHEY, CDR2 SVGEGT. This CDR3 has 15 amino acids. CDR3 sequence: CASGTGTRFYNEQFF. The DNA for the CDR3 is TGTGCCAGCGGAACCGGGACTAGGTTTTACAATGAGCAGTTCTTC.

This clonotype was seen more than once but under ten times. V gene TRBV6-2 or TRBV6-3 combines with J gene TRBJ2-7, with D maybe TRBD1 (5 bases). V was pared by 2 bases and J by 3 bases, with 8 bases between. The length of the CDR3 is 13 residues. Germline V gene data show CDR1 as MNHEY and CDR2 as SVGEGT. CDR3 sequence: CASSYRGFYEQYF. The CDR3 bases are TGTGCCAGCAGTTACAGGGGTTTCTACGAGCAGTACTTC.

This clonotype was recorded once. This chain connects TRBV5-5 to TRBJ2-5; 7 bases match TRBD1. This CDR3 has 14 residues. With 4 bases clipped from V and 11 bases from J, the junction kept 14 bases outside the gene matches. From germline, CDR1 is SGHKS and CDR2 YYEKEE (reference sequence). The CDR3 protein is CASSIGTVGNEQYF. CDR3 DNA sequence: TGTGCCAGCAGCATAGGGACAGTTGGAAATGAGCAGTACTTC. The full variable domain, in which reference TRBV5-5 and TRBJ2-5 provide the parts outside the CDR3, is DAGVTQSPTHLIKTRGQQVTLRCSPISGHKSVSWYQQVLGQGPQFIFQYYEKEERGRGNFPDRFSARQFPNYSSELNVNALLLGDSALYLCASSIGTVGNEQYFGPGTRLLVL.

V and J are TRBV15 and TRBJ1-2; 8 bases map to TRBD1. V shed 5 bases, J shed 4 bases, and the junction held 3 bases outside the gene matches. Germline V CDR1 and CDR2: LNHNV, YYDKDF (reference sequence). This CDR3 is 13 amino acids long. The CDR3: CATSAGGTYGYTF. The CDR3 DNA sequence: TGTGCCACCAGCGCAGGGGGCACCTATGGCTACACCTTC. The variable domain in full, completed from reference TRBV15 and TRBJ1-2, reads DAMVIQNPRYQVTQFGKPVTLSCSQTLNHNVMYWYQQKSSQAPKLLFHYYDKDFNNEADTPDNFQSRRPNTSFCFLDIRSPGLGDTAMYLCATSAGGTYGYTFGSGTRLTVV.

This clonotype has just a few counts. This chain joins TRBV7-2 and TRBJ2-7; perhaps TRBD2 as D (5 bases). Germline CDR1 reads SGHTA; CDR2 reads FQGNSA. The CDR3 is 14 amino acids. V lost 5 bases, J lost 4 bases, and 15 bases lay in between. Here the CDR3 reads CASSKSAAEYEQYF. The CDR3 nucleotides read TGTGCCAGCAGCAAAAGCGCAGCGGAGTACGAGCAGTACTTC.

This clonotype has just a few counts. This chain links TRBV20-1 with TRBJ2-1; 10 nucleotides align to TRBD2. The CDR3 spans 16 residues. The V gene end was trimmed by 4 bases and the J gene end by 2 bases; junction bases not matched to a gene: 8. Germline V gene lookup returns CDR1 DFQATT and CDR2 SNEGSKA (reference sequence). CDR3 in DNA: TGCAGTGCTATGATCATAGCGGGAGGAGCCTACAATGAGCAGTTCTTC. Amino acids: CSAMIIAGGAYNEQFF.

The chain carries TRBV7-6 and TRBJ2-5; 7 nucleotides line up with TRBD2. The CDR3 consists of 16 residues. With 2 bases clipped from V and 0 bases from J, the junction kept 6 bases outside the gene matches. Germline CDR1 reads SGHVS; CDR2 reads FNYEAQ. DNA of the CDR3: TGTGCCAGCAGCTTATCTCTAGCGGAGTACCAAGAGACCCAGTACTTC. Its protein is CASSLSLAEYQETQYF. The variable domain in full, with the rest retrieved from reference TRBV7-6 and TRBJ2-5, is GAGVSQSPRYKVTKRGQDVALRCDPISGHVSLYWYRQALGQGPEFLTYFNYEAQQDKSGLPNDRFSAERPEGSISTLTIQRTEQRDSAMYRCASSLSLAEYQETQYFGPGTRLLVL.

This chain connects TRBV15 to TRBJ2-7; D not certain. The CDR3 sequence is 14 residues long. Trimming cost V 5 bases and J 0 bases, with 11 bases left between them. Germline V gene data show CDR1 as LNHNV and CDR2 as YYDKDF (reference sequence). The CDR3 DNA reads TGTGCCACCAGCCCGACGACTCCCTCCTACGAGCAGTACTTC. This translates into CATSPTTPSYEQYF.

This CDR3 reads CASGILGETQYF. The DNA for the CDR3 is TGTGCCAGTGGAATCCTAGGGGAGACCCAGTACTTC. The V and J genes are TRBV28 and TRBJ2-5; no clear D gene. Per germline, CDR1 MDHEN and CDR2 SYDVKM. Trimming left V 9 bases short and J 5 bases short, with 13 bases between. The CDR3 covers 12 residues.

This clonotype showed up many times. This chain connects TRBV5-1 to TRBJ2-7; the D call may be TRBD1 or TRBD2 (5 bases each). V was pared by 3 bases and J by 6 bases, with 13 bases between. Germline CDR1 is SGHRS and CDR2 is YFSETQ. This CDR3 contains 13 residues. CDR3 sequence (DNA): TGCGCCAGCAGCTATATCGCAGGGACCGAGCAGTACTTC. This codes for CASSYIAGTEQYF.

The chain employs TRBV12-3 or TRBV12-4 and TRBJ1-5; tentative D call: TRBD1 (6 bases). Trimming pared 3 bases from V and 7 bases from J, leaving 13 bases between. The CDR3 is 14 residues long. The CDR3 spells CASSFGGAWQPQHF. For the CDR3, the DNA is TGTGCCAGCAGTTTTGGGGGGGCTTGGCAGCCCCAGCATTTT.

This chain joins TRBV25-1 and TRBJ2-7; D unresolved. Germline CDR1 is MGHDK and CDR2 is SYGVNS. This CDR3 spans 13 amino acids. The V and J ends lost 2 bases and 4 bases respectively, with 9 bases between them. Here the CDR3 reads CASSEHERYEQYF. The CDR3 DNA reads TGTGCCAGCAGTGAACACGAGAGGTACGAGCAGTACTTC.

The V gene is TRBV28, the J gene TRBJ2-5, with a tentative D call TRBD2 (6 bases). Trimming stripped 1 base from V and 7 bases from J, with 13 bases between. The CDR3 is 14 residues long. Germline-derived CDR1 and CDR2 are MDHEN and SYDVKM. DNA for the CDR3: TGTGCCAGCAGTTTATCCCCTGAGGGAGGGACCCAGTACTTC. Its protein product is CASSLSPEGGTQYF.

This sequence joins TRBV28 and TRBJ1-4, with a tentative D call TRBD1 (5 bases). Between the trimmed V and J ends, which lost 6 bases and 5 bases, there was a span of 16 bases. Per the germline V gene, CDR1 is MDHEN and CDR2 is SYDVKM. The CDR3 has 15 amino acids. CDR3 coding DNA: TGTGCCAGCAGGGTACCCGGGACGTTAAATGAAAAACTGTTTTTT. Translation: CASRVPGTLNEKLFF.

This chain joins TRBV19 and TRBJ2-5; TRBD2 agrees at 9 bases. Trimming took 3 bases from V and 11 from J; bases not matched to a gene: 13. The CDR3 runs 15 residues. Per germline, CDR1 LNHDA and CDR2 SQIVND (reference sequence). The CDR3 sequence: CASSIQAGGYNEQYF. The CDR3 DNA follows: TGTGCCAGTAGTATCCAAGCGGGGGGCTACAATGAGCAGTACTTC.

This clonotype was counted only a few times. This chain joins TRBV5-1 and TRBJ2-1, with 10 bases identical to TRBD2. The germline gives CDR1 SGHRS, CDR2 YFSETQ. The CDR3 spans 14 residues. V shed 4 bases, J shed 8 bases, and the junction held 6 bases outside the gene matches. CDR3 region: CASSASGSGDEQFF. The CDR3 DNA sequence: TGCGCCAGCAGCGCTAGCGGGAGTGGGGATGAGCAGTTCTTC.

This sequence joins TRBV27 and TRBJ2-5; D is possibly TRBD1 (6 bases). Germline V gene data show CDR1 as MNHEY and CDR2 as SMNVEV (reference sequence). V lost 10 bases and J lost 10, with 13 bases in between. CDR3 length: 10 residues. CDR3 nucleotide sequence: TGTGCCACAGGGAAGGGGGACCAGTACTTC. This translates into CATGKGDQYF.